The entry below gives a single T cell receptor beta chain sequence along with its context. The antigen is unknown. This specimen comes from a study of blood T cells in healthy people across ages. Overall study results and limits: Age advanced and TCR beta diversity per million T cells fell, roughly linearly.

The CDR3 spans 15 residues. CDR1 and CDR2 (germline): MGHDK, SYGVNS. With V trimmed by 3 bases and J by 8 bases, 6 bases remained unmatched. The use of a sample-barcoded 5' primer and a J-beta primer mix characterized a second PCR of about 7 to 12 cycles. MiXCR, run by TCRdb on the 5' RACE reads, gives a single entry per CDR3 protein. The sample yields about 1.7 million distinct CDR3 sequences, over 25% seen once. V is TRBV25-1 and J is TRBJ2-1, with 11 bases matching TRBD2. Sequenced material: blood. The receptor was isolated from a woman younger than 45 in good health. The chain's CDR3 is CASSDEVAGGDEQFF. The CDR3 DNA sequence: TGTGCCAGCAGTGATGAAGTAGCGGGGGGGGATGAGCAGTTCTTC.